This TCR beta chain was identified during a study of shared clonotypes between healthy human individuals. General study results and limits: Across a handful of donors, naive CD4 shared roughly 5.1%, naive CD8 under 4%, memory CD4 roughly 2.3%, memory CD8 about 0.38%.

A word on this clone: Its antigen remains unidentified.

TCRdb's table, derived via immunoSEQ multiplex PCR, lists solely in-frame clones and lacks some. The sample includes about 120,000 clones, under 70% of them seen just once. The CDR3 totals 13 residues. V dropped 8 bases and J dropped 2 bases, with 13 bases sitting between them. Germline assignment: CDR1 MNHEY and CDR2 SVGAGI. This clonotype was obtained from a young woman in good health. This chain uses TRBV6-5 with TRBJ2-7, with D unclear. Input material: memory CD8+ T cells sorted from blood. Specified subset: CD45RO+ cells pooled with CCR7-negative TemRA cells. The CDR3 here is CASGLTGTYEQYF. The CDR3 DNA follows: TGTGCCAGCGGCCTCACTGGGACCTACGAGCAGTACTTC.